This is a list of T cell receptor beta chains from one sample in a study of T cells after yellow fever vaccination. TCRdb independently ran MiXCR on the 5' RACE reads; one entry per CDR3 protein. The sample yields 50,000 to 60,000 distinct CDR3 sequences, 6.5% to 8.5% seen once. The sequences come from CD8+ T cells not binding an NS4B(214-222) dextramer, sorted from PBMCs, collected around 45 days after the first yellow fever vaccination. The receptors were gathered from a man aged 18 to 30 who received the YFV17D yellow fever vaccine. CDR3s include the opening cysteine and the closing phenylalanine or tryptophan. The D gene is left open where the match is weak. A clone size is listed for some rows: how often the clone was seen (once, few, many), or a class if it is expanded.

TRBV6-1	TRBD1	few	TRBJ1-4	CASSLVFGTGSEKLFF	TGTGCCAGCAGCTTGGTGTTTGGGACAGGGAGTGAAAAACTGTTTTTT
TRBV7-3	NA	few	TRBJ2-5	CASSPKTSRGETQYF	TGTGCCAGCAGCCCCAAGACCAGCCGCGGTGAGACCCAGTACTTC
TRBV7-6	TRBD1	few	TRBJ2-5	CASSLTGQGILETQYF	TGTGCCAGCAGCCTGACAGGGCAGGGTATTTTGGAGACCCAGTACTTC
TRBV7-6	NA	few	TRBJ2-3	CASSLPGASTDTQYF	TGTGCCAGCAGCCTGCCAGGGGCGAGCACAGATACGCAGTATTTT
TRBV27	TRBD1	NA	TRBJ1-1	CASKSGGGTEAFF	TGTGCCAGCAAGTCAGGGGGGGGAACTGAAGCTTTCTTT
TRBV4-3	NA	NA	TRBJ2-1	CASSQGAGGYNEQFF	TGCGCCAGCAGCCAAGGGGCCGGGGGTTACAATGAGCAGTTCTTC
TRBV29-1	NA	few	TRBJ2-1	CSAVPGSSEQFF	TGCAGCGCTGTGCCCGGTAGCAGTGAGCAGTTCTTC
TRBV11-2	NA	few	TRBJ1-1	CASSPEGQGRTEAFF	TGTGCCAGCAGCCCTGAGGGGCAGGGTAGGACTGAAGCTTTCTTT
TRBV4-1	NA	many	TRBJ1-6	CASSQDGYNSPLHF	TGCGCCAGCAGCCAAGATGGCTATAATTCACCCCTCCACTTT
TRBV13	NA	NA	TRBJ2-1	CAFSLRTTNEQFF	TGTGCCTTCAGCTTGCGGACTACCAATGAGCAGTTCTTC
TRBV11-1	TRBD1	many	TRBJ2-6	CASSLKKDRGSSGANVLTF	TGTGCCAGCAGCTTAAAGAAAGACAGGGGGAGCTCTGGGGCCAACGTCCTGACTTTC
TRBV27	NA	many	TRBJ1-5	CASSVLLGDDQPQHF	TGTGCCAGCAGTGTCCTCCTGGGGGATGATCAGCCCCAGCATTTT
TRBV3-1	NA	few	TRBJ2-2	CASSPGQMGGGELFF	TGTGCCAGCAGCCCAGGACAGATGGGAGGCGGGGAGCTGTTTTTT
TRBV7-9	NA	few	TRBJ1-2	CASSLEGEMTYGYTF	TGTGCCAGCAGCTTAGAGGGGGAGATGACCTATGGCTACACCTTC
TRBV19	TRBD1	many	TRBJ2-1	CASRLQGKHNEQFF	TGTGCCAGTAGACTACAGGGGAAACACAATGAGCAGTTCTTC
TRBV6-2/TRBV6-3	NA	few	TRBJ2-3	CASSSNSGGFGTDTQYF	TGTGCCAGCAGTTCTAACTCTGGGGGCTTCGGGACAGATACGCAGTATTTT
TRBV21-1	NA	NA	TRBJ1-2	CASSARRSVNYGYTF	TGTGCCAGCAGCGCCCGAAGGTCAGTAAACTATGGCTACACCTTC
TRBV20-1	TRBD1	NA	TRBJ1-4	CSAREKRTTGRNEKLFF	TGCAGTGCTAGAGAGAAAAGGACGACAGGGCGGAATGAAAAACTGTTTTTT
TRBV4-1	NA	many	TRBJ2-7	CASSQDSDRAYEQYF	TGCGCCAGCAGCCAAGATAGCGACAGAGCTTACGAGCAGTACTTC
TRBV12-3/TRBV12-4	NA	many	TRBJ1-3	CASSFAPDTIYF	TGTGCCAGCAGTTTCGCACCCGACACCATATATTTT
TRBV4-2	NA	few	TRBJ1-3	CASSQVRQGPESSGNTIYF	TGTGCCAGCAGCCAAGTTAGGCAGGGTCCGGAGAGCTCTGGAAACACCATATATTTT
TRBV30	TRBD1	few	TRBJ1-2	CAWETGDSNGYTF	TGTGCCTGGGAGACAGGGGATTCGAATGGCTACACCTTC
TRBV10-1	TRBD1	many	TRBJ1-5	CASSVGQGENQPQHF	TGCGCCAGCAGCGTTGGACAGGGTGAAAATCAGCCCCAGCATTTT
TRBV6-5	NA	NA	TRBJ1-6	CASSPGYSPLHF	TGTGCCAGCAGCCCGGGCTATTCACCCCTCCACTTT
TRBV29-1	TRBD2	many	TRBJ2-7	CSVVPLPGTSGTYEQYF	TGCAGCGTAGTCCCCCTCCCCGGGACTAGCGGTACCTACGAGCAGTACTTC
TRBV7-2	TRBD2	many	TRBJ2-3	CASGKGLATDTQYF	TGTGCCAGCGGGAAAGGACTAGCGACAGATACGCAGTATTTT
TRBV9	NA	many	TRBJ2-5	CASSVAEGRRETQYF	TGTGCCAGCAGCGTAGCGGAGGGGAGACGGGAGACCCAGTACTTC
TRBV3-1	TRBD2	few	TRBJ2-2	CASSQEYPAGGSNTGELFF	TGTGCCAGCAGCCAAGAGTACCCAGCGGGGGGTTCGAACACCGGGGAGCTGTTTTTT
TRBV5-1	NA	few	TRBJ2-1	CASSFVTGGGYEQFF	TGCGCCAGCAGCTTCGTGACAGGTGGTGGATATGAGCAGTTCTTC
TRBV10-3	NA	NA	TRBJ2-1	CAISESAQFDEQFF	TGTGCCATCAGTGAGTCAGCCCAATTCGATGAGCAGTTCTTC
TRBV7-8	NA	many	TRBJ2-1	CASRETVFSYNEQFF	TGTGCCAGCAGGGAGACAGTCTTCTCCTACAATGAGCAGTTCTTC
TRBV5-1	NA	few	TRBJ1-1	CASSSLDGAMNTEAFF	TGCGCCAGCAGCTCGCTTGACGGGGCGATGAACACTGAAGCTTTCTTT
TRBV4-3	NA	NA	TRBJ2-7	CASSQVKGGGEQYF	TGCGCCAGCAGCCAAGTTAAGGGTGGGGGCGAGCAGTACTTC
TRBV12-3/TRBV12-4	NA	few	TRBJ1-5	CASSLASTGLNQPQHF	TGTGCCAGCAGTTTAGCCTCCACGGGACTCAATCAGCCCCAGCATTTT
TRBV4-1	NA	NA	TRBJ1-1	CASSAKGTEAFF	TGCGCCAGCAGCGCAAAAGGCACTGAAGCTTTCTTT
TRBV13	NA	few	TRBJ2-5	CASSSRASNRETQYF	TGTGCCAGCAGCTCCCGGGCCTCAAACCGGGAGACCCAGTACTTC
TRBV4-3	TRBD2	many	TRBJ2-7	CASSPRLAGSYEQYF	TGCGCCAGCAGCCCAAGACTAGCGGGGTCGTACGAGCAGTACTTC
TRBV5-1	TRBD2	many	TRBJ2-5	CASSWGGETQYF	TGCGCCAGCAGCTGGGGGGGAGAGACCCAGTACTTC
TRBV20-1	TRBD2	many	TRBJ2-5	CSASPSSGGPSTQYF	TGCAGTGCTAGCCCTTCTAGCGGGGGGCCATCGACCCAGTACTTC
TRBV25-1	NA	many	TRBJ1-1	CASSERGTREAFF	TGTGCCAGCAGTGAAAGGGGGACAAGAGAGGCTTTCTTT
TRBV4-1	NA	NA	TRBJ1-2	CASSTGNGYTF	TGCGCCAGCAGCACAGGGAATGGCTACACCTTC
TRBV4-2	NA	NA	TRBJ2-1	CASRKGSGLSEQFF	TGTGCCAGCAGAAAGGGTTCAGGGCTAAGTGAGCAGTTCTTC
TRBV9	TRBD1	NA	TRBJ1-2	CASSGGTGAYGYTF	TGTGCCAGCAGCGGCGGGACAGGGGCCTATGGCTACACCTTC
TRBV7-9	NA	few	TRBJ1-2	CASSLLAGPISGGYTF	TGTGCCAGCAGCTTACTTGCAGGCCCCATCTCAGGGGGCTACACCTTC
TRBV6-2/TRBV6-3	NA	many	TRBJ2-1	CASSYWTDEQFF	TGTGCCAGCAGTTACTGGACAGACGAGCAGTTCTTC
TRBV4-2	TRBD1	NA	TRBJ1-3	CASSPTRGTEPGNTIYF	TGTGCCAGCAGCCCTACTCGGGGGACAGAGCCTGGAAACACCATATATTTT
TRBV6-4	TRBD2	once	TRBJ2-2	CASSDSIAGVTGELFF	TGTGCCAGCAGTGACTCTATAGCGGGAGTCACCGGGGAGCTGTTTTTT
TRBV6-1	TRBD2	many	TRBJ2-3	CASSELAGSTDTQYF	TGTGCCAGCAGTGAACTAGCGGGTAGCACAGATACGCAGTATTTT
TRBV20-1	TRBD1	many	TRBJ1-6	CSARERGHGQDLFSPLHF	TGCAGTGCTAGAGAGAGAGGCCATGGACAGGACCTTTTTTCACCCCTCCACTTT
TRBV19	NA	few	TRBJ1-5	CASSTTPGRGTQPQHF	TGTGCCAGTAGTACGACCCCAGGGAGGGGGACTCAGCCCCAGCATTTT
TRBV14	NA	many	TRBJ2-1	CASSHLRPEQFF	TGTGCCAGCAGCCATCTCAGACCGGAGCAGTTCTTC
TRBV5-1	NA	NA	TRBJ2-7	CASSWGTGVAEQYF	TGCGCCAGCAGCTGGGGGACGGGGGTGGCCGAGCAGTACTTC
TRBV7-2	TRBD1	few	TRBJ2-1	CASSLGQQLYNEQFF	TGTGCCAGCAGCTTGGGACAGCAGCTATACAATGAGCAGTTCTTC
TRBV2	NA	many	TRBJ1-1	CASSEGEAFF	TGTGCCAGCAGTGAAGGTGAAGCTTTCTTT
TRBV25-1	NA	NA	TRBJ1-6	CASSEKRATSNSPLHF	TGTGCCAGCAGTGAGAAACGCGCGACAAGTAATTCACCCCTCCACTTT
TRBV5-6	NA	few	TRBJ2-2	CASSLCGALPGGNTGELFF	TGTGCCAGCAGCCTTTGCGGTGCGCTTCCCGGGGGGAACACCGGGGAGCTGTTTTTT
TRBV7-2	NA	NA	TRBJ2-7	CASSLAAGARSYEQYF	TGTGCCAGCAGCTTAGCGGCGGGGGCCCGGTCCTACGAGCAGTACTTC
TRBV3-1	NA	many	TRBJ2-1	CASSQDGGPYNEQFF	TGTGCCAGCAGCCAAGACGGGGGCCCATACAATGAGCAGTTCTTC
TRBV29-1	NA	many	TRBJ2-2	CSVEMVGTGELFF	TGCAGCGTTGAAATGGTTGGCACCGGGGAGCTGTTTTTT
TRBV5-1	NA	many	TRBJ2-1	CASPYRSSYNEQFF	TGCGCCAGCCCGTATAGGAGCTCCTACAATGAGCAGTTCTTC